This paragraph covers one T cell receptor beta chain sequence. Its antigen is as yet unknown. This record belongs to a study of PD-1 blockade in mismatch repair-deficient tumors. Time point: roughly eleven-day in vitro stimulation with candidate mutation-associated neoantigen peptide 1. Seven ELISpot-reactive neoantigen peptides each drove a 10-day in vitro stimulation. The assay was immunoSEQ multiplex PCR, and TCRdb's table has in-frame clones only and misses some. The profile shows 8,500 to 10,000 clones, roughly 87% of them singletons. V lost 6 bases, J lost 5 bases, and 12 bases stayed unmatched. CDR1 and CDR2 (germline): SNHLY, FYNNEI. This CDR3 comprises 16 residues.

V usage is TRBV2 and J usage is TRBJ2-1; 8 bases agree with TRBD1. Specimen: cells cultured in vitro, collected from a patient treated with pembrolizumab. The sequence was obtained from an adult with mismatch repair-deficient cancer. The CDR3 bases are TGTGCCAGCAGAACCAGTGACAGGGGTTTGGACAATGAGCAGTTCTTC. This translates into CASRTSDRGLDNEQFF.